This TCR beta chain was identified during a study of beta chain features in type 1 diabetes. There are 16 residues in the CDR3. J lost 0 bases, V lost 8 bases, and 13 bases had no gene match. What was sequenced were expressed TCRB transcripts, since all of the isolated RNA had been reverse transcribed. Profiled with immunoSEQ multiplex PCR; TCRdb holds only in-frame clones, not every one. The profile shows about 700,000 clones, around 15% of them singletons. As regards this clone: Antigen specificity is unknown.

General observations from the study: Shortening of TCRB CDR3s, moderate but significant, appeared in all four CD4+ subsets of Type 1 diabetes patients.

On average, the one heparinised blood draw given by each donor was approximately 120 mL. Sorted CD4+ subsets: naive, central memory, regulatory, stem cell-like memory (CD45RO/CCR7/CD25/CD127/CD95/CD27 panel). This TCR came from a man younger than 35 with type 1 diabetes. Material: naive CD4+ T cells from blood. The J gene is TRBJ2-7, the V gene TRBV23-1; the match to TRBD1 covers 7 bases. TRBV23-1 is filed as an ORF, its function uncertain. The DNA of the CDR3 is TGCGCCAGCCCTCCCGACGGGACAGCTAGCTCCTACGAGCAGTACTTC. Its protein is CASPPDGTASSYEQYF.